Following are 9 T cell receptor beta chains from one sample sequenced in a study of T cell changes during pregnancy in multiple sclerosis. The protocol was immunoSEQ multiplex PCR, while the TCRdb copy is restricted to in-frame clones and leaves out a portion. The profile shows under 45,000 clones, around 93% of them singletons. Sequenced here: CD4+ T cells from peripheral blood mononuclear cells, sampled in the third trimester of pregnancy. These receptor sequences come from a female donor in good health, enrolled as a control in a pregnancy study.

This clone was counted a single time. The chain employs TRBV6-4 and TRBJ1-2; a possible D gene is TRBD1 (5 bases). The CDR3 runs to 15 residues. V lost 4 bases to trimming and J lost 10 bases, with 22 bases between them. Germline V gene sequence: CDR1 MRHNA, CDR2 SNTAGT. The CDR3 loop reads CASSGETGGLITYTF. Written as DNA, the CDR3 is TGTGCCAGCAGTGGAGAGACCGGGGGTCTTATAACCTACACCTTC.

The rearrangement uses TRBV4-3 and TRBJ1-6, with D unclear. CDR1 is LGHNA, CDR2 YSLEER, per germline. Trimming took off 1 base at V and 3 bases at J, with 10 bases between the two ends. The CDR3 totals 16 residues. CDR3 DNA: TGCGCCAGCAGCCAAGGTTCCCAATTCTATAATTCACCCCTCCACTTT. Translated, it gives CASSQGSQFYNSPLHF.

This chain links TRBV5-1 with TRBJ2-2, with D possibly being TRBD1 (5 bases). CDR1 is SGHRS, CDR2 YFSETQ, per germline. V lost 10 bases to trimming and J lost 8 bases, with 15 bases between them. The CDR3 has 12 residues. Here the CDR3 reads CAGTGWVGELFF. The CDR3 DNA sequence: TGCGCCGGAACAGGTTGGGTTGGGGAGCTGTTTTTT.

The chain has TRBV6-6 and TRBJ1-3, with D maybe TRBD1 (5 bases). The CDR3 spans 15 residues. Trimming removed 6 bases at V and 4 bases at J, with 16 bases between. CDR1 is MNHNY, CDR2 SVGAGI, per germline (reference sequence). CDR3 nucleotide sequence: TGTGCCAGCAGCCCCCGGGAGGGGCACGGAAACACCATATATTTT. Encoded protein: CASSPREGHGNTIYF.

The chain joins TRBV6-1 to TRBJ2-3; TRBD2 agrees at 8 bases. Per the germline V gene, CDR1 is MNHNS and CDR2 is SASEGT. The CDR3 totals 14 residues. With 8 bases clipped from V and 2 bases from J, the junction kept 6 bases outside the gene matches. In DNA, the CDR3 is TGTGCCAGCGTCTTGCGGGGGGCCACAGATACGCAGTATTTT. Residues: CASVLRGATDTQYF.

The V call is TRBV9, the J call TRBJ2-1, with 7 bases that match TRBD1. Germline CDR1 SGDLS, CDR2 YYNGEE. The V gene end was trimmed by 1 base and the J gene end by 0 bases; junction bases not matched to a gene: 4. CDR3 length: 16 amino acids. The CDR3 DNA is TGTGCCAGCAGCGTATTGGGGGACAGCTCCTACAATGAGCAGTTCTTC. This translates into CASSVLGDSSYNEQFF.

CDR3 amino acids: CASSLRDRDNLISTHQPQHF. The CDR3 DNA sequence: TGTGCCAGCTCACTTCGGGACCGGGACAACCTTATTTCAACCCATCAGCCCCAGCATTTT. The chain couples TRBV18 to TRBJ1-5; D is perhaps TRBD1 (6 bases). Looked up from germline, CDR1 is KGHSH and CDR2 is LQKENI. This CDR3 has 20 amino acids. V lost 4 bases, J lost 5 bases, and 30 bases lay in between.

In DNA, the CDR3 is TGTGCCAGCATACGGGCAGGGCATTTTAATTCACCCCTCCACTTT. Translating gives CASIRAGHFNSPLHF. This chain connects TRBV6-1 to TRBJ1-6; D perhaps matches TRBD1 (5 bases). This CDR3 spans 15 amino acids. Germline lookup yields CDR1 MNHNS and CDR2 SASEGT. V was shortened by 7 bases and J by 6 bases, with 16 bases between the two germline ends.

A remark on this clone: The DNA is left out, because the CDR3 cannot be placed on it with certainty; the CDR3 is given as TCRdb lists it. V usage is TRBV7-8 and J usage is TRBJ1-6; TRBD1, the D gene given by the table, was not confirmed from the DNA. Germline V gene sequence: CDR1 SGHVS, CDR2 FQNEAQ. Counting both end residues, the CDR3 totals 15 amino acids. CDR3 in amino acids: CASSWAAVLRSPLHF.